This T cell receptor beta chain originates from a study of T cell changes during pregnancy in multiple sclerosis. Profiling relied on immunoSEQ multiplex PCR, and the TCRdb table lists in-frame clones only, not all of them. The table records over 100,000 clones, 80% to 95% of them present only once. This CDR3 contains 13 residues. Germline-derived CDR1 and CDR2 are MNHEY and SMNVEV (reference sequence). V lost 8 bases and J lost 5; bases outside the gene matches: 8. The source was peripheral blood, collected in the third trimester of pregnancy. The TCR was taken from a female donor with multiple sclerosis, enrolled in a pregnancy study. The rearrangement joins TRBV27 to TRBJ1-1, with 7 positions matching TRBD1. The CDR3: CASSYRGNTEAFF. Written as DNA, the CDR3 is TGTGCCAGCTCGTACAGGGGAAATACTGAAGCTTTCTTT.